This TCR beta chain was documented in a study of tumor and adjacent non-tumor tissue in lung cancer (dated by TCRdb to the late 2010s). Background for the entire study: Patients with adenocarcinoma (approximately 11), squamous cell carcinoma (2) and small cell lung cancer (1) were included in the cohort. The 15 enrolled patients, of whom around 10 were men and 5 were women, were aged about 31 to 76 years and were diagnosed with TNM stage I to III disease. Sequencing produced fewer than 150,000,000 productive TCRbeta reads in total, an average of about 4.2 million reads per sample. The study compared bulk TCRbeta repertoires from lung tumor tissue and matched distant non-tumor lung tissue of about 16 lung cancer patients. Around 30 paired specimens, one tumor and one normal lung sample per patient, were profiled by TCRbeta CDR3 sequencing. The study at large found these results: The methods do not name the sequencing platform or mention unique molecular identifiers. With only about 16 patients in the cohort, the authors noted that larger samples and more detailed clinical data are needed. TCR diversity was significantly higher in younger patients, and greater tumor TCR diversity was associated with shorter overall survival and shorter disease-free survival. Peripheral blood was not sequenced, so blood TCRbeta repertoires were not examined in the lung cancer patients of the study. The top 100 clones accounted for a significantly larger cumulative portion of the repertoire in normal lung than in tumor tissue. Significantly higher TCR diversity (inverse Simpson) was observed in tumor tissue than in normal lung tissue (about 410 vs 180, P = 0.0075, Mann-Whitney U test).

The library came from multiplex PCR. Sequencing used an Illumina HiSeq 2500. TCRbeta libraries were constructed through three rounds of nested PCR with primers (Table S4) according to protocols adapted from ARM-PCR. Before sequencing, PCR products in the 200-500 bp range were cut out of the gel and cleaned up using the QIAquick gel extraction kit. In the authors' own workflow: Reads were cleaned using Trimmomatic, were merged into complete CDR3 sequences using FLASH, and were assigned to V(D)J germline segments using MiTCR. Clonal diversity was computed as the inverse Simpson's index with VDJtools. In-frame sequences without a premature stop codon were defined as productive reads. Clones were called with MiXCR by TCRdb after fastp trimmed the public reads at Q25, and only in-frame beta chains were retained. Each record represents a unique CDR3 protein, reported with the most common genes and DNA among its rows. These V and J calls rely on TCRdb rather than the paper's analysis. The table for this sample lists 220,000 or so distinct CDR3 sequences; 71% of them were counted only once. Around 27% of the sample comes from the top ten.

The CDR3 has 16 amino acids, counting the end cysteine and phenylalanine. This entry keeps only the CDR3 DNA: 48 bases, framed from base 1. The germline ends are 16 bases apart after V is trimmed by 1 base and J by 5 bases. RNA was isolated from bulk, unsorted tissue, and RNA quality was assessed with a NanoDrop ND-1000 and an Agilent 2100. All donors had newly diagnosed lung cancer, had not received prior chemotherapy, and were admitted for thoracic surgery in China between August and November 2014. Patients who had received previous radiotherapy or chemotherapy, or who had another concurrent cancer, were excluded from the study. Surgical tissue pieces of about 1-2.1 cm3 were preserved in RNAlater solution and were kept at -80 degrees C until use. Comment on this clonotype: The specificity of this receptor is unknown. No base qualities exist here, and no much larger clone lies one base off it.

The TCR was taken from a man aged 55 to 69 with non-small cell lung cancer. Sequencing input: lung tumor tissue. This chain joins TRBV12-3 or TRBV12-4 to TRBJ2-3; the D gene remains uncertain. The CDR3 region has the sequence CASSLVVTPEGDTQYF. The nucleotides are TGTGCCAGCAGTTTAGTCGTCACACCCGAAGGAGATACGCAGTATTTT.